The 2 T cell receptor beta chains below all came from one sample that was sequenced in a study of high-grade serous ovarian cancer treatment subgroups. Tumor tissue was taken before any definitive surgery or chemotherapy was given. This table comes from immunoSEQ multiplex PCR, and its TCRdb copy is limited to in-frame clones, with some not included. This table has approximately 4,800 clones, roughly 80% appearing once. Specimen: tumor tissue. These TCRs come from a human donor with high-grade serous ovarian cancer.

The chain couples TRBV21-1 to TRBJ2-7; TRBD1 was called by the table and not checked on the DNA. TRBV21-1 is designated a pseudogene. The CDR3 covers 17 residues. The CDR3 protein is CASSKGNPDRVPYEQYF. The CDR3 DNA reads as TGTGCCAGCAGCAAAGGTAATCCGGACAGGGTTCCCTACGAGCAGTACTTC.

This rearrangement joins TRBV7-8 to TRBJ2-7; possible D gene TRBD1, 5 bases. From germline, CDR1 is SGHVS and CDR2 FQNEAQ. Deletions cut 5 bases from V and 6 bases from J, with 14 bases between. This CDR3 comprises 13 residues. The CDR3: CASSVTASVEQYF. Written as DNA, the CDR3 is TGTGCCAGCAGCGTGACAGCCAGCGTCGAGCAGTACTTC.